The next 10 T cell receptor beta chains were all read from a single sample in a study of blood T cell repertoires in COVID-19. Assay: immunoSEQ multiplex PCR; the TCRdb copy retains only in-frame clones and omits some. The sample lists approximately 250,000 clones; around 89% were seen once. Sequencing used PBMCs or T cells enriched from blood (not recorded which). Source of these receptors: a woman aged 25 to 39 who had recovered from COVID-19.

The rearrangement joins TRBV20-1 to TRBJ1-4; possibly TRBD1 for D (5 bases). The CDR3 extends over 11 amino acids. The V and J ends lost 4 bases and 8 bases respectively, with 8 bases between them. Germline V lookup: CDR1 DFQATT, CDR2 SNEGSKA (reference sequence). DNA of the CDR3: TGCAGTGCTAAGGGGTACGAAAAACTGTTTTTT. Protein: CSAKGYEKLFF.

The CDR3 sequence is CASSTGAGNQPQHF. The DNA of the CDR3 is TGTGCCAGCTCCACTGGGGCGGGAAATCAGCCCCAGCATTTT. The chain combines TRBV18 with TRBJ1-5, with D tentatively TRBD1 (5 bases). CDR1 KGHSH and CDR2 LQKENI come from the germline V gene. The V end was cut by 6 bases, the J end by 4 bases, with 13 bases between. The CDR3 loop spans 14 amino acids.

The chain employs TRBV4-3 and TRBJ2-3; the match to TRBD2 covers 9 bases. CDR1 and CDR2 from the germline V gene are LGHNA and YSLEER. J was trimmed by 0 bases and V by 0 bases; bases with no gene match: 4. CDR3 size: 17 residues. CDR3 protein: CASSQDSSGGSTDTQYF. As DNA, the CDR3 is TGCGCCAGCAGCCAAGATTCGAGCGGGGGGAGCACAGATACGCAGTATTTT.

This clone was counted only a few times. V is TRBV7-2 and J is TRBJ1-2; no definite D call. CDR1 and CDR2 (germline): SGHTA, FQGNSA. The CDR3 runs 14 residues. The V end lost 2 bases, the J end lost 8 bases, and 15 bases lay between the germline ends. The DNA for the CDR3 is TGTGCCAGCAGCTTACGTCGCGAGAGCTTCGGCTACACCTTC. Its protein product is CASSLRRESFGYTF.

This clone was counted between two and nine times. The genes are TRBV18 and TRBJ2-7; possible D gene TRBD1, 5 bases. Trimming stripped 4 bases from V and 3 bases from J, with 7 bases between. Looked up from germline, CDR1 is KGHSH and CDR2 is LQKENI. CDR3 size: 12 residues. CDR3 DNA sequence: TGTGCCAGCTCACTAGGGGTCTACGAGCAGTACTTC. It yields the protein CASSLGVYEQYF.

The chain recombines TRBV25-1 with TRBJ1-3; D unclear. This CDR3 region has 15 residues. CDR1 is MGHDK and CDR2 is SYGVNS in the germline V gene. Trimming removed 3 bases at V and 3 bases at J, with 12 bases between. The CDR3 here is CASSDGRVIGNTIYF. In nucleotides, the CDR3 is TGTGCCAGCAGTGATGGGCGGGTGATTGGAAACACCATATATTTT.

The chain recombines TRBV11-3 with TRBJ1-2; D call uncertain. Germline lookup yields CDR1 SGHNT and CDR2 YENEEA. V was cut by 0 bases and J by 4 bases, with 6 bases left in between. This CDR3 contains 13 residues. Written as DNA, the CDR3 is TGTGCCAGCAGCTTAGAGTACGGCTATGGCTACACCTTC. It yields the protein CASSLEYGYGYTF. The entire variable domain, with the rest obtained from reference TRBV11-3 and TRBJ1-2, is as follows: EAGVVQSPRYKIIEKKQPVAFWCNPISGHNTLYWYLQNLGQGPELLIRYENEEAVDDSQLPKDRFSAERLKGVDSTLKIQPAELGDSAVYLCASSLEYGYGYTFGSGTRLTVV.

The rearrangement joins TRBV4-2 to TRBJ2-2; 7 bases agree with TRBD1. The CDR3 length is 15 residues. The germline V gene has CDR1 LGHNA and CDR2 YNFKEQ. Trimming removed 4 bases from V and 4 bases from J; junction bases left unmatched: 6. For the CDR3, the DNA is TGTGCCAGCAGCCGGTGGTCAGGGGGCACCGGGGAGCTGTTTTTT. Translated, it gives CASSRWSGGTGELFF.

Only one count was recorded for this clone. The chain carries TRBV7-2 and TRBJ1-5; 9 bases are a match to TRBD1. V lost 0 bases, J lost 12 bases, and 9 bases stayed unmatched. The CDR3 runs 15 residues. Germline lookup yields CDR1 SGHTA and CDR2 FQGNSA. The CDR3 loop reads CASSLAARGQGRQHF. For the CDR3, the DNA is TGTGCCAGCAGCTTAGCAGCCCGGGGACAGGGCCGCCAGCATTTT.

The chain links TRBV14 to TRBJ1-5, with D hard to call. CDR3 size: 15 residues. V shed 1 base and J shed 1 base, with 8 bases lying between them. In germline, CDR1 is SGHDN, CDR2 FVKESK. The CDR3 loop is CASSQARRSNQPQHF. The CDR3 nucleotides are TGTGCCAGCAGCCAAGCGCGCAGGAGCAATCAGCCCCAGCATTTT. The variable domain in full, with the rest retrieved from reference TRBV14 and TRBJ1-5, is EAGVTQFPSHSVIEKGQTVTLRCDPISGHDNLYWYRRVMGKEIKFLLHFVKESKQDESGMPNNRFLAERTGGTYSTLKVQPAELEDSGVYFCASSQARRSNQPQHFGDGTRLSIL.